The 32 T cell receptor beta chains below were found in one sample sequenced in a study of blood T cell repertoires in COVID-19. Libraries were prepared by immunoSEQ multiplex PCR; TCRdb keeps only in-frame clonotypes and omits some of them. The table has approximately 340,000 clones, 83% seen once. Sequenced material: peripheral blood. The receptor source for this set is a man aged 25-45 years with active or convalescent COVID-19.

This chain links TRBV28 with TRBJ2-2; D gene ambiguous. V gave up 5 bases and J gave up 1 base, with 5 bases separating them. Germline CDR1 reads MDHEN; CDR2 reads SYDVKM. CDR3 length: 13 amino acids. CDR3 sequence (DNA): TGTGCCAGCAGTCTCGGGAACACCGGGGAGCTGTTTTTT. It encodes CASSLGNTGELFF. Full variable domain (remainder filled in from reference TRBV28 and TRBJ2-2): DVKVTQSSRYLVKRTGEKVFLECVQDMDHENMFWYRQDPGLGLRLIYFSYDVKMKEKGDIPEGYSVSREKKERFSLILESASTNQTSMYLCASSLGNTGELFFGEGSRLTVL.

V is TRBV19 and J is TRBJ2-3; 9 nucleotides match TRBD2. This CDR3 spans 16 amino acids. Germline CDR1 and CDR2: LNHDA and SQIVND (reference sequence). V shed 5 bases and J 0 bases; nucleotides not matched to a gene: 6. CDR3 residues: CASSGGLAGSTDTQYF. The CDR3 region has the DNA TGTGCCAGTAGTGGGGGGCTAGCGGGGAGCACAGATACGCAGTATTTT.

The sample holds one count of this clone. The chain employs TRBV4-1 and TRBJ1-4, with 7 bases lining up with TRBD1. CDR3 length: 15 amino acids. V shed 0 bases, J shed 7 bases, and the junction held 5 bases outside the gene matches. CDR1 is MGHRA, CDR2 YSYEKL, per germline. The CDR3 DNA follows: TGCGCCAGCAGCCAAGATAGGGCAGGGGGTGAAAAACTGTTTTTT. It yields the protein CASSQDRAGGEKLFF.

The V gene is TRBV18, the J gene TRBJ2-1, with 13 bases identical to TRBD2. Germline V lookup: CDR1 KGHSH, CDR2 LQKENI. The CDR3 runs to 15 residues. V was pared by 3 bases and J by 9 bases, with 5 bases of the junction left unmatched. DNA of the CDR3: TGTGCCAGCTCACCCTTAGGACTAGCGGGAGTTGAGCAGTTCTTC. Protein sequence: CASSPLGLAGVEQFF.

The CDR3 loop reads CASSQDPRRKSSYEQYF. As DNA, the CDR3 is TGTGCCAGCAGCCAAGATCCGCGCAGGAAGAGCTCCTACGAGCAGTACTTC. This chain joins TRBV3-1 (or the pseudogene TRBV3-2) and TRBJ2-7; D is uncertain. V dropped 0 bases and J dropped 0 bases, with 15 bases sitting between them. CDR1 and CDR2 (germline): LGHDT, YNNKEL (reference sequence). The CDR3 is 17 amino acids.

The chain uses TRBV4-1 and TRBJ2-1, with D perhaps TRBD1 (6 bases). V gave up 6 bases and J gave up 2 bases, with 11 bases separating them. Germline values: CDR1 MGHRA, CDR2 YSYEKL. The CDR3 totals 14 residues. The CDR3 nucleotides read TGCGCCAGCAGGGGCAGGGGCCCCTACAATGAGCAGTTCTTC. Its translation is CASRGRGPYNEQFF.

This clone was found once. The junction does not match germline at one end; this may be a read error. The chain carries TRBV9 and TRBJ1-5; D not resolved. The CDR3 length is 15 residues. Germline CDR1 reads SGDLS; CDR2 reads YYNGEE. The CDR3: CASTEIGIPNRPQHF. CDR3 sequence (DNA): TGTGCCAGCACTGAAATCGGGATTCCCAATCGGCCCCAGCATTTT.

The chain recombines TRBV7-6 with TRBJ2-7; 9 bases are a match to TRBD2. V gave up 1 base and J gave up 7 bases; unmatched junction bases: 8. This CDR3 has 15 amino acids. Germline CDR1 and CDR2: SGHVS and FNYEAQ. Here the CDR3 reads CASSLGGLAMWEQYF. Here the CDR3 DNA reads TGTGCCAGCAGCTTAGGAGGACTAGCGATGTGGGAGCAGTACTTC.

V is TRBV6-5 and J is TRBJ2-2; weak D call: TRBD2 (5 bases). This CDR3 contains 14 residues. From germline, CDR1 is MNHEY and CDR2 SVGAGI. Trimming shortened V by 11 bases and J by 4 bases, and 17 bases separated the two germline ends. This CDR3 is CAVMSGYGTGELFF. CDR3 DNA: TGTGCCGTCATGTCGGGATACGGCACCGGGGAGCTGTTTTTT.

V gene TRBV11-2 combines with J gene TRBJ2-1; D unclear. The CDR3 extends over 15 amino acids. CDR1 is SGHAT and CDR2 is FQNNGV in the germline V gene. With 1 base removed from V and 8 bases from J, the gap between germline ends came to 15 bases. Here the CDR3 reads CASSLGVSRLDEQFF. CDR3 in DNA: TGTGCCAGCAGCTTAGGAGTATCCCGGTTGGATGAGCAGTTCTTC.

The CDR3 DNA is TGTGCCAGCAGGGGACTAGCGGGAGAACATGGATACGAGCAGTACTTC. It codes for CASRGLAGEHGYEQYF. The V and J genes are TRBV27 and TRBJ2-7; TRBD2 matches at 14 bases. This CDR3 region has 16 residues. CDR1 is MNHEY and CDR2 is SMNVEV in the germline V gene (reference sequence). The V and J ends lost 6 bases and 4 bases, in that order; junction bases with no gene match: 8.

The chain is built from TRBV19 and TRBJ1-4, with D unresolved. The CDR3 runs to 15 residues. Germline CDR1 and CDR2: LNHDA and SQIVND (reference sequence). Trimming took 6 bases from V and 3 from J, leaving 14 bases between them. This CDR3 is CASSPLGRANEKLFF. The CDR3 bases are TGTGCCAGTAGCCCATTAGGGAGGGCTAATGAAAAACTGTTTTTT.

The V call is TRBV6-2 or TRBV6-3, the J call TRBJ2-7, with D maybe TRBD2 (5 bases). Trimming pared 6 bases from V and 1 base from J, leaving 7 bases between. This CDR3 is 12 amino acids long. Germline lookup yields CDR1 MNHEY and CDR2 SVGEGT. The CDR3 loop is CASSRTSYEQYF. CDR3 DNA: TGTGCCAGCAGCCGGACTTCCTACGAGCAGTACTTC.

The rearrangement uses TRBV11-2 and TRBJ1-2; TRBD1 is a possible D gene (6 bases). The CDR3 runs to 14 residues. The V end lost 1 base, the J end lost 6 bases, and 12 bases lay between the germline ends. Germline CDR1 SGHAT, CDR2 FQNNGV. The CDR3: CASSLGARGNGYTF. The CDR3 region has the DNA TGTGCCAGCAGCTTAGGAGCCAGGGGAAATGGCTACACCTTC.

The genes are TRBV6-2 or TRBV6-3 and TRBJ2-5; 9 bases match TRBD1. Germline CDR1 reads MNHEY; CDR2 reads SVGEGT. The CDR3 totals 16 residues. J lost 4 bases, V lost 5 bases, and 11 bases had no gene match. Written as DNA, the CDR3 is TGTGCCAGCAGTCCCCGGACAGGGGAGTTTACAGAGACCCAGTACTTC. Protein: CASSPRTGEFTETQYF.

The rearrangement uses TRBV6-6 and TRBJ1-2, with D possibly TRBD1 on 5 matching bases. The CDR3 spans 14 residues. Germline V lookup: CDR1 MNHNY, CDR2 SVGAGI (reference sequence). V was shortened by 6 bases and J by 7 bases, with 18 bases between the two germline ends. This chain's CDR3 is CASSRWASQGGYTF. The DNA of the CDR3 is TGTGCCAGCAGCCGCTGGGCCTCTCAGGGTGGCTACACCTTC.

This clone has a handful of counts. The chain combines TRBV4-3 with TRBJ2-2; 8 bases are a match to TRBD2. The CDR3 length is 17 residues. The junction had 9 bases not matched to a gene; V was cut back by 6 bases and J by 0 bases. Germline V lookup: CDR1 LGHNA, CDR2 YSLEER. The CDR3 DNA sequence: TGCGCCAGCAGGGGAGGACTAGCCCTCGCGAACACCGGGGAGCTGTTTTTT. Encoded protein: CASRGGLALANTGELFF.

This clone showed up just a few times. The CDR3: CASTVSGAGGRETQYF. Written as DNA, the CDR3 is TGTGCCAGCACCGTCTCAGGCGCGGGGGGTAGGGAGACCCAGTACTTC. The rearrangement links TRBV7-9 to TRBJ2-5; 8 positions agree with TRBD2. Trimming cost V 7 bases and J 5 bases; bases outside gene matches: 15. The CDR3 sequence is 16 residues long. The germline gives CDR1 SEHNR, CDR2 FQNEAQ (reference sequence).

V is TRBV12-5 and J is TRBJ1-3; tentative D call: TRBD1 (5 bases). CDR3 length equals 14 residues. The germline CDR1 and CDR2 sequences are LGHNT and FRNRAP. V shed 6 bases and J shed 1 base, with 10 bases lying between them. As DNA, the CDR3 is TGTGCTAGTGGCCAAGGGGCGTCTGGAAACACCATATATTTT. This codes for CASGQGASGNTIYF.

The CDR3 region has the DNA TGTGCCATCAGTTACGGGACACTTCCCCCGAATACGCAGTATTTT. This codes for CAISYGTLPPNTQYF. The chain recombines TRBV10-3 with TRBJ2-3; tentative D call: TRBD1 (6 bases). Trimming left V 5 bases short and J 7 bases short, with 19 bases between. The CDR3 runs 15 residues. CDR1 is ENHRY and CDR2 is SYGVKD in the germline V gene.

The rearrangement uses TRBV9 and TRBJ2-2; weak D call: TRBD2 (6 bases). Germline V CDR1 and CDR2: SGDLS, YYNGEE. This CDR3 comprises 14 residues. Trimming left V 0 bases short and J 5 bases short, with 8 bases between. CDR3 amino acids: CASSVAAGTGELFF. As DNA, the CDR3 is TGTGCCAGCAGCGTAGCCGCGGGAACCGGGGAGCTGTTTTTT.

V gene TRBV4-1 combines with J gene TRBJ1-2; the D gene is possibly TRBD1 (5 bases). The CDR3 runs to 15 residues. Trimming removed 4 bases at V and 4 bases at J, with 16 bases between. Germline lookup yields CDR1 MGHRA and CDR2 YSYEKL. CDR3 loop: CASSPPGGVGYGYTF. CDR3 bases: TGCGCCAGCAGCCCCCCCGGAGGGGTTGGCTATGGCTACACCTTC.

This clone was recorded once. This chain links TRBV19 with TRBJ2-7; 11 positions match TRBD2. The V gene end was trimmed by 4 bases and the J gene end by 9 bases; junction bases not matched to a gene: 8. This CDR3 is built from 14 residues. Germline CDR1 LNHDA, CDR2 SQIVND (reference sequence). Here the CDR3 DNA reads TGTGCCAGTAGTAATGGACTAGCGGGTATAGGGCAGTACTTC. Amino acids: CASSNGLAGIGQYF.

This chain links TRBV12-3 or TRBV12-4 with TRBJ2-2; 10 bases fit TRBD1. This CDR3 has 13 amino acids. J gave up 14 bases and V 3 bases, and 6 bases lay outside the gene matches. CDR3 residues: CASSFPGTGVLFF. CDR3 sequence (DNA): TGTGCCAGCAGTTTCCCCGGGACAGGGGTCCTGTTTTTT.

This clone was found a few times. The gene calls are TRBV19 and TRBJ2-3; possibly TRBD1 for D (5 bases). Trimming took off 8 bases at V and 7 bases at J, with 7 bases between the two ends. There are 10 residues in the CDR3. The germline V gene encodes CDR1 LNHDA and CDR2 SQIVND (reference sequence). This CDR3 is CASGANTQYF. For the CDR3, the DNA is TGTGCCAGTGGGGCAAATACGCAGTATTTT.

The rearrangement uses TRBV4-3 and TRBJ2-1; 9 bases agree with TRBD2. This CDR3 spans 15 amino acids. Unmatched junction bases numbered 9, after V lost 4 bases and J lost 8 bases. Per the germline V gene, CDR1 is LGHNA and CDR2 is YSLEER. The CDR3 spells CASSPLAGGPYEQFF. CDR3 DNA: TGCGCCAGCAGCCCGCTGGCGGGGGGGCCGTATGAGCAGTTCTTC.

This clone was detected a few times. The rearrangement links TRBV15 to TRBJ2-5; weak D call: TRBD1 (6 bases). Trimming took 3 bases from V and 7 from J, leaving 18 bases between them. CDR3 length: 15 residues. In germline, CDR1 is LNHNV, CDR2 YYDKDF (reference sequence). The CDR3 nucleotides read TGTGCCACCAGCAGGAGCCGGGACATTGGGGGGACCCAGTACTTC. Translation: CATSRSRDIGGTQYF.

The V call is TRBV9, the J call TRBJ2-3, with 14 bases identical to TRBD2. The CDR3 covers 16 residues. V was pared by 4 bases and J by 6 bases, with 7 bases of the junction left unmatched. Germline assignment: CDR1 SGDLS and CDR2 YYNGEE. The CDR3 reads CASSPRLAGGLDTQYF. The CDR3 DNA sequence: TGTGCCAGCAGCCCGAGACTAGCGGGAGGGCTGGATACGCAGTATTTT. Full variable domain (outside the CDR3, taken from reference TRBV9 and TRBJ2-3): DSGVTQTPKHLITATGQRVTLRCSPRSGDLSVYWYQQSLDQGLQFLIQYYNGEERAKGNILERFSAQQFPDLHSELNLSSLELGDSALYFCASSPRLAGGLDTQYFGPGTRLTVL.

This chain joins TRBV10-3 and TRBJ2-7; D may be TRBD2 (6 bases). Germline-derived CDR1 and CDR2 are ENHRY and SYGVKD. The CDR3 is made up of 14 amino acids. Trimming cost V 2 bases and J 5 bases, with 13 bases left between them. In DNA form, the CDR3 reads TGTGCCATCAGTGAGGGACGGGAGACCAACGAGCAGTACTTC. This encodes CAISEGRETNEQYF.

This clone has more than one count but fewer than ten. The CDR3 reads CASSLVGQGPYEQYF. The CDR3 bases are TGCGCCAGCAGCTTGGTGGGACAGGGTCCCTACGAGCAGTACTTC. This chain connects TRBV5-1 to TRBJ2-7; 9 bases fit TRBD1. This CDR3 comprises 15 residues. Unmatched junction bases numbered 3, after V lost 0 bases and J lost 2 bases. Germline V gene data show CDR1 as SGHRS and CDR2 as YFSETQ.

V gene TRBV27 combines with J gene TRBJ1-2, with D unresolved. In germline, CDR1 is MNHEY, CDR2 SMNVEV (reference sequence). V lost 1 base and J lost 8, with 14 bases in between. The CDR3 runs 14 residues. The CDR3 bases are TGTGCCAGCAGTTTATTGGCCTCCCACGGGGGCTACACCTTC. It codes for CASSLLASHGGYTF.

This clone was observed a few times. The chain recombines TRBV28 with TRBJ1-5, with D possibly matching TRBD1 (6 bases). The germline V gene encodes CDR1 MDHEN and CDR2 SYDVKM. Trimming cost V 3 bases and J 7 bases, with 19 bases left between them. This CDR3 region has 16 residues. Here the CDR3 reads CASSLGAGIFDQPQHF. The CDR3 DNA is TGTGCCAGCAGTTTGGGGGCCGGGATCTTCGACCAGCCCCAGCATTTT.